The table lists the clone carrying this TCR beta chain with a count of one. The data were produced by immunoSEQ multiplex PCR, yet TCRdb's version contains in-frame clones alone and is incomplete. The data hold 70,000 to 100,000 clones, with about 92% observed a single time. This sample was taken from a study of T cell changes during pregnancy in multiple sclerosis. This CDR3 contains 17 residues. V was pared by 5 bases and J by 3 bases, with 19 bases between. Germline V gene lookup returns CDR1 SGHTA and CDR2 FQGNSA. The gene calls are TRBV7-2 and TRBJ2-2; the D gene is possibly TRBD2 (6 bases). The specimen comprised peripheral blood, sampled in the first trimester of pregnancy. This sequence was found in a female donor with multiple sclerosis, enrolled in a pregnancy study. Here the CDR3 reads CASSPNGLAFDTGELFF. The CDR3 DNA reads TGTGCCAGCAGCCCGAACGGGCTAGCGTTCGACACCGGGGAGCTGTTTTTT.